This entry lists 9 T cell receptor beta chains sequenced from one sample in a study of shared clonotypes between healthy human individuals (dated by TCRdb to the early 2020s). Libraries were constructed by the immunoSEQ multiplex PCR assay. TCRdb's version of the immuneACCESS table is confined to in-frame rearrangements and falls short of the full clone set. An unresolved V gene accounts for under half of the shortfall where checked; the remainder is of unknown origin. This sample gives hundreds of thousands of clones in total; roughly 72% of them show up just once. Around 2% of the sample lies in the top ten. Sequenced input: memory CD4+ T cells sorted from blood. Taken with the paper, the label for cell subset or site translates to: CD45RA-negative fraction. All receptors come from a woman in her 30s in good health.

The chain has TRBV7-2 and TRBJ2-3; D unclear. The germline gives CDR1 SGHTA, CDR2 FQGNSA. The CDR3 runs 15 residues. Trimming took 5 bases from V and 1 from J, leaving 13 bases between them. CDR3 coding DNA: TGTGCCAGCAGCCTAACCAAGAGTCGCACAGATACGCAGTATTTT. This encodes CASSLTKSRTDTQYF.

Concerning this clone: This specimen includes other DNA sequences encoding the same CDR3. The CDR3 loop is CSARSGNTIYF. The CDR3, as DNA: TGCAGTGCACGGTCCGGAAACACCATATATTTT. This chain joins TRBV20-1 and TRBJ1-3; D unclear. This CDR3 comprises 11 residues. With 6 bases removed from V and 4 bases from J, the gap between germline ends came to 7 bases. The germline V gene encodes CDR1 DFQATT and CDR2 SNEGSKA (reference sequence).

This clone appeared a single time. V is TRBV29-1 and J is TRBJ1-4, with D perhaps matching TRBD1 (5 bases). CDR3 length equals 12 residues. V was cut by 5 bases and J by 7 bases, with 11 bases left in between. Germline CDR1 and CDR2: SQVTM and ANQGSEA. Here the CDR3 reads CSVREGREKLFF. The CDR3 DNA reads TGCAGCGTTCGGGAGGGACGTGAAAAACTGTTTTTT.

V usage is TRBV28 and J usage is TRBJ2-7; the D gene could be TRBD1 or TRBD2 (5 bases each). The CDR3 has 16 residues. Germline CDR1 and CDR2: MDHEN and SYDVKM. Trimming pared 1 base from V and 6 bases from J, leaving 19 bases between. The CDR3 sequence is CASSLSGTTKRGEQYF. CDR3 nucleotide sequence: TGTGCCAGCAGTTTATCCGGGACCACCAAACGGGGCGAGCAGTACTTC. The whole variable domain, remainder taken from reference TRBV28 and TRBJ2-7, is DVKVTQSSRYLVKRTGEKVFLECVQDMDHENMFWYRQDPGLGLRLIYFSYDVKMKEKGDIPEGYSVSREKKERFSLILESASTNQTSMYLCASSLSGTTKRGEQYFGPGTRLTVT.

CDR3 sequence reads: CASSLSLGAGGLAKNIQYF. The CDR3 DNA reads TGCGCCAGCAGCTTGAGCCTTGGGGCAGGTGGATTAGCCAAAAACATTCAGTACTTC. The J gene is TRBJ2-4, the V gene TRBV5-1, with a possible D match to TRBD1 (5 bases). The CDR3 covers 19 residues. Deletions cut 1 base from V and 0 bases from J, with 20 bases between. The germline V gene has CDR1 SGHRS and CDR2 YFSETQ. Together with reference TRBV5-1 and TRBJ2-4, the CDR3 gives the full variable domain: KAGVTQTPRYLIKTRGQQVTLSCSPISGHRSVSWYQQTPGQGLQFLFEYFSETQRNKGNFPGRFSGRQFSNSRSEMNVSTLELGDSALYLCASSLSLGAGGLAKNIQYFGAGTRLSVL.

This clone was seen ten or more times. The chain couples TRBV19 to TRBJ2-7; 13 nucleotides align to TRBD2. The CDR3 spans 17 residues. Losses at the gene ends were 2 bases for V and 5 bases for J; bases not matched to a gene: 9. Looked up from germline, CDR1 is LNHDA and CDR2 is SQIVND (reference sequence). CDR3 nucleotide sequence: TGTGCCAGTAGTATAAGGAGGACTAGCGGGAGTCTCGACGAGCAGTACTTC. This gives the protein CASSIRRTSGSLDEQYF. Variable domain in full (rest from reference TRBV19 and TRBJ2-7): DGGITQSPKYLFRKEGQNVTLSCEQNLNHDAMYWYRQDPGQGLRLIYYSQIVNDFQKGDIAEGYSVSREKKESFPLTVTSAQKNPTAFYLCASSIRRTSGSLDEQYFGPGTRLTVT.

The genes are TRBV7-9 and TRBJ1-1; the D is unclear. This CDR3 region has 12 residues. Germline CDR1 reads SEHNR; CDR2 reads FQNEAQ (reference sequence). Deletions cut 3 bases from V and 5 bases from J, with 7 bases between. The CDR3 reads CASSFGFTEAFF. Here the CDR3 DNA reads TGTGCCAGCAGCTTCGGTTTTACTGAAGCTTTCTTT.

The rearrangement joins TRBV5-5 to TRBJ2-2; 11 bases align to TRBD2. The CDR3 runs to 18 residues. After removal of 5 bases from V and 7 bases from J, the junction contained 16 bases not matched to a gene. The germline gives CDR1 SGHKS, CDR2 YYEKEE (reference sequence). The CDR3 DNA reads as TGTGCCAGCAGTATTAGGATAGCGGGAGGGCCAGGCGGCGGGGAGCTGTTTTTT. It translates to CASSIRIAGGPGGGELFF.

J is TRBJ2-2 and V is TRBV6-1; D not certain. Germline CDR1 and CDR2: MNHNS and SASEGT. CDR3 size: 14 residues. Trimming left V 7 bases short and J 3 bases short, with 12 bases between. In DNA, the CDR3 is TGTGCCAGCAAATCAGCTCCCGACACCGGGGAGCTGTTTTTT. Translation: CASKSAPDTGELFF.